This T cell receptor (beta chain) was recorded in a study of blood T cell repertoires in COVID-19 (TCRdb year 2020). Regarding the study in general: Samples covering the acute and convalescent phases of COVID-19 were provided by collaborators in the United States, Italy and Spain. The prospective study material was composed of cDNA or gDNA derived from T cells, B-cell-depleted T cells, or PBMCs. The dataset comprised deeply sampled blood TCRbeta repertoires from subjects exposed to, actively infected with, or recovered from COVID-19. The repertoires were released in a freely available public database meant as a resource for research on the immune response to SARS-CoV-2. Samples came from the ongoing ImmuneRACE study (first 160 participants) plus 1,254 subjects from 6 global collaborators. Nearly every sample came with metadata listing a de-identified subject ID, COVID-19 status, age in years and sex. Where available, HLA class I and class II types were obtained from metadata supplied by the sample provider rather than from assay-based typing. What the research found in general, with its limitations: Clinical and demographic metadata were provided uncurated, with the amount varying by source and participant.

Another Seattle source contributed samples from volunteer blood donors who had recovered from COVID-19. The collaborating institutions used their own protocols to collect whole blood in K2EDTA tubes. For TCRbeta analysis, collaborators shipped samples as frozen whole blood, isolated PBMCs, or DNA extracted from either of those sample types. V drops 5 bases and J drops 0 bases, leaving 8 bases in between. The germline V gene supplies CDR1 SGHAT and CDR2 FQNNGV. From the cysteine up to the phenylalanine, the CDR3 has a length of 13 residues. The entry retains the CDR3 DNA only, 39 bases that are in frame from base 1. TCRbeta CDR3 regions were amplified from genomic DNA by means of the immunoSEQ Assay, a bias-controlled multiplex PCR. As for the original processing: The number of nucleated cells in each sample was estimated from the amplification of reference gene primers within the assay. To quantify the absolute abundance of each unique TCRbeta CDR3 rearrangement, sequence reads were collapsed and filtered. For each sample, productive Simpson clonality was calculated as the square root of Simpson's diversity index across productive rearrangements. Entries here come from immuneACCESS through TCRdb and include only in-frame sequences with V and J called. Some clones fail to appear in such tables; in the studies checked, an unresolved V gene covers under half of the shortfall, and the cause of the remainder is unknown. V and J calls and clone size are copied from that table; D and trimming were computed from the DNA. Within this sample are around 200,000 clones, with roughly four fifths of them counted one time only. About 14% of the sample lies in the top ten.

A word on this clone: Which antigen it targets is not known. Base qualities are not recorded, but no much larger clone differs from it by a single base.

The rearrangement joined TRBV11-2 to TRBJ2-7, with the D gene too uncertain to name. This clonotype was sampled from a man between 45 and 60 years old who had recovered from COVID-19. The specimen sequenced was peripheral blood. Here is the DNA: TGTGCCAGCAGCGTTACAGCCTCCTACGAGCAGTACTTC. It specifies CASSVTASYEQYF.